The sequence of this T cell receptor (beta chain) was determined in a study of cytomegalovirus exposure and HLA in healthy donors. The sample holds a few counts of this clone. Its antigen is still unknown. General study findings and limits: With further analysis later on, most CMV-associated TCR beta chains appeared HLA-restricted.

With 4 bases clipped from V and 1 base from J, the junction kept 3 bases outside the gene matches. The CDR3 runs to 15 residues. Per germline, CDR1 LGHNA and CDR2 YNFKEQ. Regarding donors, all were healthy bone marrow donors. PCR amplification relied on 60 Vbeta primers (plus 13 Jbeta primers). Produced via immunoSEQ multiplex PCR; TCRdb's table is partial and in-frame only. The repertoire holds some 130,000 clones, with under 85% as singletons. The receptor comes from a woman aged 45-60 years in good health and CMV-seropositive. The sample was PBMCs. The chain links TRBV4-2 to TRBJ2-5; 10 bases agree with TRBD2. The CDR3, as DNA: TGTGCCAGCAGCCCCCAGCGGGGGGGCCAAGAGACCCAGTACTTC. Its translation: CASSPQRGGQETQYF.